One sample yielded the 3 T cell receptor beta chains listed below, sequenced in a study of cytomegalovirus exposure and HLA in healthy donors. PCR involved 60 Vbeta and 13 Jbeta primers. Repertoires were generated with immunoSEQ multiplex PCR, while TCRdb's copy carries only in-frame clones and drops some. The repertoire has approximately 93,000 clones, over 55% of them found once; the top ten carry about 5.5%. The sample comprised PBMCs. The source of these receptors is a boy aged 5-17 years in good health and CMV-seropositive.

The count of this clone is one. The chain links TRBV18 to TRBJ2-7; possibly TRBD1 for D (6 bases). Trimming removed 2 bases from V and 11 bases from J, with 16 bases in between. This CDR3 is built from 13 residues. CDR1 and CDR2 from the germline V gene are KGHSH and LQKENI. DNA for the CDR3: TGTGCCAGCTCACCATTGGCACAGGGTCCGGAGTACTTC. Translation gives CASSPLAQGPEYF. The full variable domain, in which reference TRBV18 and TRBJ2-7 provide the parts outside the CDR3, is NAGVMQNPRHLVRRRGQEARLRCSPMKGHSHVYWYRQLPEEGLKFMVYLQKENIIDESGMPKERFSAEFPKEGPSILRIQQVVRGDSAAYFCASSPLAQGPEYFGPGTRLTVT.

V usage is TRBV19 and J usage is TRBJ2-6; 7 positions match TRBD1. CDR3 length equals 18 residues. The germline V gene has CDR1 LNHDA and CDR2 SQIVND (reference sequence). The ends lost 2 bases at V and 2 bases at J; junction bases unmatched: 9. CDR3 region: CASSITEGGSTGANVLTF. CDR3 nucleotides: TGTGCCAGTAGTATAACTGAAGGGGGCAGCACTGGGGCCAACGTCCTGACTTTC.

This sequence joins TRBV7-2 and TRBJ1-6; no reliable D call. Deletions cut 5 bases from V and 7 bases from J, with 12 bases between. Per the germline V gene, CDR1 is SGHTA and CDR2 is FQGNSA. The CDR3 runs to 14 residues. CDR3 nucleotides: TGTGCCAGCAGCGCCCGGGAACTAAATTCACCCCTCCACTTT. Protein sequence: CASSARELNSPLHF.